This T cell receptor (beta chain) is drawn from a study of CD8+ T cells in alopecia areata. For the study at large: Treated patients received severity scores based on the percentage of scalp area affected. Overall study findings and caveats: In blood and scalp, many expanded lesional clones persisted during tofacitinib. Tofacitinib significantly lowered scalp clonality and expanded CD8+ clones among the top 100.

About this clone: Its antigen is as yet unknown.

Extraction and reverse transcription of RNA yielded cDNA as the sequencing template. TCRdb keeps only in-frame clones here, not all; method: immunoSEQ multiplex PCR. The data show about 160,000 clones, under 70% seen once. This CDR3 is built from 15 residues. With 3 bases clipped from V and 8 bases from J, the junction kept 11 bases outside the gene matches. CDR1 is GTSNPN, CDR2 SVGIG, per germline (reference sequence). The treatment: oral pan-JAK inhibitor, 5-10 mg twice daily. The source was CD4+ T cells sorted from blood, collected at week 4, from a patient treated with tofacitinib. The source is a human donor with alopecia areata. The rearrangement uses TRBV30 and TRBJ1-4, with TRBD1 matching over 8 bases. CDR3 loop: CAWSQPTGVGEKLFF. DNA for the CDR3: TGTGCCTGGAGCCAACCGACAGGGGTCGGGGAAAAACTGTTTTTT.